Listed below are T cell receptor beta chains from one sample, sequenced in a study of blood T cells in healthy people across ages. TCRdb redid the calling of the 5' RACE reads with MiXCR, one entry per CDR3 protein. The sample consists of 850,000 to 1,100,000 distinct CDR3 sequences, approximately 38% of them appearing once. Material for sequencing was blood. Receptors were obtained from a young man in good health. CDR3s include the opening cysteine and the closing phenylalanine or tryptophan. D genes are given only for firm matches. Expanded clones are given a class, and other clones once, few, many or no size at all.

DNA,CDR3,D,V,J,size
TGCAGTGCTAGAGGCCTCGGGGGGAGCGAAGCTTTCTTT,CSARGLGGSEAFF,NA,TRBV20-1,TRBJ1-1,NA
TGTGCCAGCAGCCCAAAACGTGAGCAGTTCTTC,CASSPKREQFF,NA,TRBV7-2,TRBJ2-1,few
TGTGCCAGCTCCGGGGGGGGGTTGAACACTGAAGCTTTCTTT,CASSGGGLNTEAFF,NA,TRBV7-3,TRBJ1-1,NA
TGTGCCAGCACCGGGTTCACCTCCTACAATGAGCAGTTCTTC,CASTGFTSYNEQFF,NA,TRBV7-9,TRBJ2-1,few
TGTGCCAGCAGTTTATCCGGCAGGGGGAACGAGCAGTACTTC,CASSLSGRGNEQYF,TRBD1,TRBV12-3/TRBV12-4,TRBJ2-7,few
TGTGCCAGCAGACCCCCGGGACACGAGAATCAGCCCCAGCATTTT,CASRPPGHENQPQHF,NA,TRBV6-2/TRBV6-3,TRBJ1-5,NA
TGTGCCAGCAGTGAATTGGGACCGGGGAATTCACCCCTCCACTTT,CASSELGPGNSPLHF,NA,TRBV25-1,TRBJ1-6,NA
TGCGCCAGCAGCCAAGACCCTCCAGTCCCGGGACAGGGCCAAGAGACTCAGTACTTC,CASSQDPPVPGQGQETQYF,TRBD1,TRBV4-1,TRBJ2-7,few
TGTGCCAGCAGCGAAGGGACAGTTTTGTCAGATACGCAGTATTTT,CASSEGTVLSDTQYF,TRBD1,TRBV7-2,TRBJ2-3,NA
TGTGCCAGCAGCTTAGTAAGGGACAGGGACCCAGATACGCAGTATTTT,CASSLVRDRDPDTQYF,TRBD1,TRBV7-8,TRBJ2-3,NA
TGCAGTGCCGGAGAACCCGGACCCAACACTGAAGCTTTCTTT,CSAGEPGPNTEAFF,NA,TRBV20-1,TRBJ1-1,NA
TGTGCCATCAGGGAGGGATCTGAAGCTTTCTTT,CAIREGSEAFF,NA,TRBV10-3,TRBJ1-1,NA
TGCAGTGCTAGGGACGGGACAGGGGGGTTCTACAATGAGCAGTTCTTC,CSARDGTGGFYNEQFF,TRBD1,TRBV20-1,TRBJ2-1,NA
TGTGCCAGCAGCGTGAGGGGAGGGCTCACTGAAGCTTTCTTT,CASSVRGGLTEAFF,NA,TRBV9,TRBJ1-1,many
TGTGCCGCACAGGGCCCCAATCAGCCCCAGCATTTT,CAAQGPNQPQHF,NA,TRBV6-6,TRBJ1-5,many
TGTGCCACGGACGTGGGGGGCCCTGGCGGCTACACCTTC,CATDVGGPGGYTF,NA,TRBV12-3/TRBV12-4,TRBJ1-2,NA
TGTGCCGGCAGCCCGGACAGGGTCGGGTATGGCTACACCTTC,CAGSPDRVGYGYTF,TRBD1,TRBV11-2,TRBJ1-2,few
TGTGCCAGCATCCCAGGGGCGGACACTGAAGCTTTCTTT,CASIPGADTEAFF,NA,TRBV6-6,TRBJ1-1,NA
TGTGCCAGCAGTTACTCGACTATTGTGATTTACTCCTACGAGCAGTACTTC,CASSYSTIVIYSYEQYF,NA,TRBV6-2/TRBV6-3,TRBJ2-7,few
TGCGCCAGCAGCCTGGGACAGTTCACCTACGAGCAGTACTTC,CASSLGQFTYEQYF,TRBD1,TRBV4-3,TRBJ2-7,NA
TGTGCCAGCCTAGGGAGGGGAAGTCAGCCCCAGCATTTT,CASLGRGSQPQHF,NA,TRBV19,TRBJ1-5,NA
TGCAGCGCCCGCGAGGGGATGAACACTGAAGCTTTCTTT,CSAREGMNTEAFF,NA,TRBV29-1,TRBJ1-1,NA
TGTGCCAGCAGCAGGGCCGGGACAGGGGATGTTCAGCCCCAGCATTTT,CASSRAGTGDVQPQHF,TRBD1,TRBV5-5,TRBJ1-5,few
TGTGCCAGCAAGCGGGGGGGCTTGGATGAGCAGTTCTTC,CASKRGGLDEQFF,TRBD2,TRBV28,TRBJ2-1,NA
TGTGCCAGCAGTTTTCGTCAGGGGGCTATTCCCCTCCACTTT,CASSFRQGAIPLHF,TRBD1,TRBV27,TRBJ1-6,NA
TGTGCCAGCAGTTTACCCGGTGGCAGGGGGGACAATGAGCAGTACTTC,CASSLPGGRGDNEQYF,NA,TRBV12-3/TRBV12-4,TRBJ2-7,NA
TGTGCCAGCAGCCAAGATCAGCAGGGGGCAAATGGAAACACTGAAGCTTTCTTT,CASSQDQQGANGNTEAFF,TRBD1,TRBV14,TRBJ1-1,few
TGTGCCAGCAGTTGGACTAGCGGTAAAAACATTCAGTACTTC,CASSWTSGKNIQYF,TRBD2,TRBV12-3/TRBV12-4,TRBJ2-4,few
TGTGCCAGCAGTTTAGGGACAGGGGGCTCAGATACGCAGTATTTT,CASSLGTGGSDTQYF,TRBD1,TRBV12-3/TRBV12-4,TRBJ2-3,NA
TGTGCCAGCAGTGGAGGGGGAACCACTGAAGCTTTCTTT,CASSGGGTTEAFF,NA,TRBV12-3/TRBV12-4,TRBJ1-1,NA
TGTGCCACCAAAGTGACAGCGATTTACAATGAGCAGTTCTTC,CATKVTAIYNEQFF,NA,TRBV15,TRBJ2-1,few
TGTGCCAGCGCCGACCTCGAGGCAGGCTGCAATGAGCAGTTCTTC,CASADLEAGCNEQFF,NA,TRBV13,TRBJ2-1,NA
TGCAGTGCTAGAGATCGCAGGGGCCGAGAAAAACTGTTTTTT,CSARDRRGREKLFF,NA,TRBV20-1,TRBJ1-4,NA
TGTGCCAGCACCGCGGGGACAGGACGTGGCTACACCTTC,CASTAGTGRGYTF,TRBD1,TRBV12-3/TRBV12-4,TRBJ1-2,NA
TGCAGTGCTAGCGGGGGTTTGGGTGGCTACACCTTC,CSASGGLGGYTF,NA,TRBV20-1,TRBJ1-2,NA
TGTGCCAGCAGCAAGGCCGGGACCCGGGAGCTGTTTTTT,CASSKAGTRELFF,NA,TRBV3-1,TRBJ2-2,few
TGTGCCACCAGCTTGGACAGCTACAATGAGCAGTACTTC,CATSLDSYNEQYF,NA,TRBV15,TRBJ2-7,few
TGCAGTGCTAGTGGTGGCGGACCGAATCAGCCCCAGCATTTT,CSASGGGPNQPQHF,NA,TRBV20-1,TRBJ1-5,few
TGCAGTGCTAGAGATTTTCGACTAGCAGGAGATACGCAGTATTTT,CSARDFRLAGDTQYF,TRBD2,TRBV20-1,TRBJ2-3,NA
TGTGCCAGCAGTGAACGGGGGCGAGGCACTGAAGCTTTCTTT,CASSERGRGTEAFF,NA,TRBV25-1,TRBJ1-1,few
TGCAGTGCTACGACCGGGTTCAGGGGCAATGAGCAGTTCTTC,CSATTGFRGNEQFF,NA,TRBV20-1,TRBJ2-1,NA
TGTGCCAGCAGCGTAGCTTTGGGGTTGGGGGATGAGCAGTTCTTC,CASSVALGLGDEQFF,NA,TRBV9,TRBJ2-1,NA
TGTGCCAGCACTTATCGGACTAGCGGGGGTGGTGAGCAGTTCTTC,CASTYRTSGGGEQFF,TRBD2,TRBV6-2/TRBV6-3,TRBJ2-1,few
TGTGCCAGCAGTCTACAGGGTCCCAATCAGCCCCAGCATTTT,CASSLQGPNQPQHF,NA,TRBV12-3/TRBV12-4,TRBJ1-5,NA
TGCAGTGCCGCGAGGCAGGGACAGGGGGCTGGGAACACTGAAGCTTTCTTT,CSAARQGQGAGNTEAFF,TRBD1,TRBV20-1,TRBJ1-1,few
TGTGCCAGCAGTTTAGCGACAGAAGAGACCCAGTTCTTC,CASSLATEETQFF,NA,TRBV28,TRBJ2-1,NA
TGTGCCAGCTCCGACGGGTACTCTGGGGCCAACGTCCTGACTTTC,CASSDGYSGANVLTF,NA,TRBV6-2/TRBV6-3,TRBJ2-6,NA
TGTGCCAGCAGTCCAAATTCAGGGGCCCTCAATGAAAAACTGTTTTTT,CASSPNSGALNEKLFF,NA,TRBV12-3/TRBV12-4,TRBJ1-4,NA
TGCGCCAGCAGAAGGACAGGGAGGACAGATACGCAGTATTTT,CASRRTGRTDTQYF,TRBD1,TRBV5-1,TRBJ2-3,NA
TGCAGTGCTGTCAGGGGAGTGAACACTGAAGCTTTCTTT,CSAVRGVNTEAFF,NA,TRBV20-1,TRBJ1-1,NA
TGCGCCAGCAGCCTCCAGGGAGCGGGGAACACTGAAGCTTTCTTT,CASSLQGAGNTEAFF,NA,TRBV4-3,TRBJ1-1,few
TGTGCCAGCAGCCAATTAGCGGCAGATGGCTACACCTTC,CASSQLAADGYTF,NA,TRBV16,TRBJ1-2,NA
TGCAGTGCAGCCCAGGTGGGGTATGGCTACACCTTC,CSAAQVGYGYTF,NA,TRBV20-1,TRBJ1-2,few
TGCAGTGCTGACGACGGGACTAGCGGGAGTATCGATGGAGATACGCAGTATTTT,CSADDGTSGSIDGDTQYF,TRBD2,TRBV20-1,TRBJ2-3,NA
TGCGCCAGCACCGAACCGGGACGCTCCTACGAGCAGTACTTC,CASTEPGRSYEQYF,NA,TRBV5-1,TRBJ2-7,NA
TGCAGCGTTGAAGACAGGGACAGGGACGATGGCTACACCTTC,CSVEDRDRDDGYTF,TRBD1,TRBV29-1,TRBJ1-2,NA
TGTGCCAGCAGCAATACTAGAGGGAGCACAGATACGCAGTATTTT,CASSNTRGSTDTQYF,NA,TRBV9,TRBJ2-3,once
TGCAGTGCTAGAGCTGACGGGCAGGGCCACTATGGCTACACCTTC,CSARADGQGHYGYTF,NA,TRBV20-1,TRBJ1-2,few
TGTGCCAGCAGTGGGGCCACCGGCATCTATGGCTACACCTTC,CASSGATGIYGYTF,NA,TRBV25-1,TRBJ1-2,few